The 15 T cell receptor beta chains reported below all come from one sample, sequenced in a study of T cell repertoires in cytomegalovirus infection (dated by TCRdb to about 2019). The sequencer listed for this sample is Illumina HiSeq 1500. The raw public data were reprocessed by TCRdb itself: fastp quality trimming at Q25, MiXCR clonotype calling, in-frame beta chains only. Rows with one shared CDR3 protein collapse into an entry with the most common genes and DNA. For this sample there are 200,000 to 250,000 distinct CDR3 sequences; about 40% appear just once. Clones ranked in the top ten supply 59% of the sample. These receptors' antigens are unknown. The treatment or condition label, as the study defines it: in vitro stimulation with specific CMV peptide epitopes to enrich CMV-specific T cells. This specimen was CD8+ T cells from cultured PBMCs, taken from culture after CMV antigen stimulation. Receptors originate from a human donor in good health (CMV status not recorded). Some clones in this sample may be carry-over from other donors' samples.

This chain uses TRBV5-1 with TRBJ2-7; 8 nucleotides match TRBD2. The J segment lost 2 bases and the V segment lost 5 bases, leaving 6 bases of the junction unmatched. The CDR3 has 14 amino acids. CDR1 is SGHRS and CDR2 is YFSETQ in the germline V gene. CDR3 in amino acids: CASSGGLVPYEQYF. CDR3 in DNA: TGCGCCAGCAGTGGGGGACTAGTCCCCTACGAGCAGTACTTC.

This clonotype has just a few counts. This chain uses TRBV7-6 with TRBJ2-1; 7 bases are a match to TRBD2. With V trimmed by 1 base and J by 7 bases, 10 bases remained unmatched. Germline V lookup: CDR1 SGHVS, CDR2 FNYEAQ. This CDR3 comprises 16 residues. The chain's CDR3 is CASSLVRGGGRNEQFF. The DNA of the CDR3 is TGTGCCAGCAGCTTAGTCCGGGGCGGGGGAAGGAATGAGCAGTTCTTC.

This clonotype was seen a few times. V usage is TRBV7-8 and J usage is TRBJ1-1; D may be TRBD1 (5 bases). Germline values: CDR1 SGHVS, CDR2 FQNEAQ. V lost 5 bases and J 4 bases, leaving 8 bases between the germline ends. The CDR3 is 12 residues long. The CDR3 loop reads CASSTRVTEAFF. As DNA, the CDR3 is TGTGCCAGCAGCACCAGGGTCACTGAAGCTTTCTTT. Full variable domain (outside the CDR3, taken from reference TRBV7-8 and TRBJ1-1): GAGVSQSPRYKVAKRGQDVALRCDPISGHVSLFWYQQALGQGPEFLTYFQNEAQLDKSGLPSDRFFAERPEGSVSTLKIQRTQQEDSAVYLCASSTRVTEAFFGQGTRLTVV.

The chain couples TRBV20-1 to TRBJ2-7, with 8 bases matching TRBD1. The germline V gene encodes CDR1 DFQATT and CDR2 SNEGSKA (reference sequence). Trimming at V came to 0 bases and at J to 2 bases, leaving 0 bases not matched to a gene. This CDR3 is 13 amino acids long. CDR3 nucleotides: TGCAGTGCTAGAGAGGGACAGGCCTACGAGCAGTACTTC. It is translated as CSAREGQAYEQYF.

The chain combines TRBV2 with TRBJ1-5; D ambiguous. The germline V and J ends were trimmed by 1 base and 2 bases, with 9 bases remaining between them. The CDR3 length is 15 residues. The germline V gene encodes CDR1 SNHLY and CDR2 FYNNEI. The CDR3 DNA is TGTGCCAGCAGTGAAGGGGGAGCGGGCAATCAGCCCCAGCATTTT. This sequence encodes CASSEGGAGNQPQHF.

The V and J genes are TRBV5-5 and TRBJ1-2; D not resolved. CDR1 is SGHKS, CDR2 YYEKEE, per germline (reference sequence). Between the trimmed V and J ends, which lost 2 bases and 0 bases, there was a span of 5 bases. The CDR3 is made up of 13 amino acids. CDR3 coding DNA: TGTGCCAGCAGCTTCACTACTAACTATGGCTACACCTTC. As protein: CASSFTTNYGYTF.

The chain couples TRBV10-3 to TRBJ2-3; D not resolved. Per the germline V gene, CDR1 is ENHRY and CDR2 is SYGVKD. V was cut by 10 bases and J by 2 bases, with 10 bases left in between. The CDR3 covers 12 residues. The CDR3 DNA is TGTGCCACACTAAAGGACACAGATACGCAGTATTTT. Amino acids: CATLKDTDTQYF.

The V call is TRBV7-2, the J call TRBJ2-3; no clear D. V was shortened by 4 bases and J by 2 bases, with 13 bases between the two germline ends. Germline V gene sequence: CDR1 SGHTA, CDR2 FQGNSA. The CDR3 sequence is 15 residues long. The CDR3 nucleotides read TGTGCCAGCAGCTCGAAAGAGGCCCTCACAGATACGCAGTATTTT. It codes for CASSSKEALTDTQYF.

On this clonotype itself: The junction and the germline gene differ at one end; a read error may be behind it. This chain uses TRBV7-4 with TRBJ2-2; maybe TRBD1 (6 bases). The CDR3 has 16 residues. CDR1 and CDR2 from the germline V gene are SGHVT and SQSDAQ. The CDR3: CASSPLTGGHTGELFF. In DNA form, the CDR3 reads TGTGCAAGCAGCCCGTTGACAGGTGGGCACACCGGGGAGCTGTTTTTT.

The chain employs TRBV20-1 and TRBJ2-1; D uncertain. Germline assignment: CDR1 DFQATT and CDR2 SNEGSKA (reference sequence). Trimming removed 0 bases at V and 8 bases at J, with 20 bases between. The CDR3 consists of 16 residues. CDR3 loop: CSARDVGGKRAYEQFF. Here the CDR3 DNA reads TGCAGTGCTAGAGATGTAGGCGGTAAAAGAGCTTATGAGCAGTTCTTC.

CDR3 sequence (DNA): TGCAGTGCGGACACTAGCGGGACCGCCTACGAGCAGTACTTC. It yields the protein CSADTSGTAYEQYF. The chain uses TRBV20-1 and TRBJ2-7; 10 bases are a match to TRBD2. Per germline, CDR1 DFQATT and CDR2 SNEGSKA (reference sequence). After removal of 6 bases from V and 2 bases from J, the junction contained 7 bases not matched to a gene. This CDR3 is 14 amino acids long.

The V gene is TRBV4-2, the J gene TRBJ2-7; 9 bases line up with TRBD2. The CDR3 is 16 residues long. The germline V gene encodes CDR1 LGHNA and CDR2 YNFKEQ. The V gene end was trimmed by 2 bases and the J gene end by 0 bases; junction bases not matched to a gene: 5. As DNA, the CDR3 is TGTGCCAGCAGCCAACTAGCGGGGACGAGCTCCTACGAGCAGTACTTC. This gives the protein CASSQLAGTSSYEQYF.

The V and J genes are TRBV6-5 and TRBJ2-5, with 13 bases matching TRBD2. V shed 8 bases, J shed 5 bases, and the junction held 11 bases outside the gene matches. CDR1 MNHEY and CDR2 SVGAGI come from the germline V gene. This CDR3 has 16 residues. CDR3 coding DNA: TGTGCCAGCGTCTATTCCGGACTAGCGGGAGTTGAGACCCAGTACTTC. It translates to CASVYSGLAGVETQYF.

This clonotype was detected only a few times. This chain connects TRBV7-8 to TRBJ2-7, with 7 bases lining up with TRBD2. The CDR3 runs 15 residues. After removal of 3 bases from V and 5 bases from J, the junction contained 10 bases not matched to a gene. Germline lookup yields CDR1 SGHVS and CDR2 FQNEAQ. The CDR3 loop reads CASSLVGGTTDEQYF. CDR3 DNA: TGTGCCAGCAGCTTGGTCGGGGGGACTACCGACGAGCAGTACTTC. Filled out from reference TRBV7-8 and TRBJ2-7, the complete variable domain reads GAGVSQSPRYKVAKRGQDVALRCDPISGHVSLFWYQQALGQGPEFLTYFQNEAQLDKSGLPSDRFFAERPEGSVSTLKIQRTQQEDSAVYLCASSLVGGTTDEQYFGPGTRLTVT.

The rearrangement links TRBV10-3 to TRBJ2-5; D is uncertain. CDR1 and CDR2 (germline): ENHRY, SYGVKD. Trimming cost V 3 bases and J 0 bases, with 8 bases left between them. This CDR3 comprises 14 residues. The DNA for the CDR3 is TGTGCCATCAGTGAATCGGTTTACCAAGAGACCCAGTACTTC. This encodes CAISESVYQETQYF.